Following are 32 T cell receptor beta chains from one sample sequenced in a study of T cells in Graves' hyperthyroidism and ophthalmopathy (dated 2019 in TCRdb). Receptor libraries were prepared by multiplex PCR. TCRdb records Illumina HiSeq 2000 as the sequencer. The TCR beta CDR3 regions were amplified from RNA transcripts. The TCR CDR3 was subjected to a first round of RT-PCR using the HTBI primer set and the Qiagen OneStep RT-PCR kit. In TCRdb, the public reads were trimmed at Q25 with fastp and aligned with MiXCR, with productive beta chains retained. Each CDR3 protein appears once, grouped with its most common genes and DNA. The sample includes hundreds of thousands of distinct CDR3 sequences, with more than 15% observed a single time. The top ten hold less than 3.5% of the sample. The specimen was blood. These receptors originate from a woman aged 40 to 49 with Graves' ophthalmopathy.

This rearrangement joins TRBV11-2 to TRBJ2-7, with 11 bases matching TRBD2. Germline CDR1 is SGHAT and CDR2 is FQNNGV. The CDR3 has 16 residues. J was trimmed by 3 bases and V by 5 bases; bases with no gene match: 9. In DNA, the CDR3 is TGTGCCAGCAGCCCAAACCCGACTAGCGGGATCTACGAGCAGTACTTC. As protein: CASSPNPTSGIYEQYF.

This clonotype was counted only a few times. The chain links TRBV11-2 to TRBJ2-1; 9 positions match TRBD2. The V and J ends lost 7 bases and 6 bases, in that order; junction bases with no gene match: 10. This CDR3 spans 15 amino acids. Germline V gene sequence: CDR1 SGHAT, CDR2 FQNNGV. The CDR3 region has the DNA TGTGCCAGCACCCAACGTAGCGGGAGAATCAATGAGCAGTTCTTC. Protein product: CASTQRSGRINEQFF.

This clonotype was counted many times. This chain joins TRBV20-1 and TRBJ1-2; D unresolved. Trimming removed 6 bases at V and 2 bases at J, with 10 bases between. Germline loops: CDR1 DFQATT, CDR2 SNEGSKA (reference sequence). This CDR3 contains 12 residues. The CDR3 DNA reads TGCAGTGCCCCGGGCCTAAACTATGGCTACACCTTC. Translating it yields CSAPGLNYGYTF.

This clonotype showed up many times. The chain combines TRBV5-1 with TRBJ2-1; D gene ambiguous. This CDR3 contains 13 residues. Trimming removed 9 bases at V and 0 bases at J, with 10 bases between. Germline V CDR1 and CDR2: SGHRS, YFSETQ. DNA for the CDR3: TGCGCCACTGGTACGGGCTCCTACAATGAGCAGTTCTTC. This encodes CATGTGSYNEQFF.

This chain uses TRBV6-4 with TRBJ2-1; D unresolved. Germline lookup yields CDR1 MRHNA and CDR2 SNTAGT. V lost 3 bases and J 10 bases, leaving 16 bases between the germline ends. The CDR3 extends over 14 amino acids. CDR3 coding DNA: TGTGCCAGCAGTGAATCTTGGACCCCCGGGGAGCAGTTCTTC. Its protein product is CASSESWTPGEQFF.

This clonotype was detected a few times. V gene TRBV30 combines with J gene TRBJ2-5; D remains unclear. With 2 bases removed from V and 5 bases from J, the gap between germline ends came to 9 bases. This CDR3 region has 12 residues. CDR1 GTSNPN and CDR2 SVGIG come from the germline V gene (reference sequence). The CDR3 DNA sequence: TGTGCCTGGAGTCTCGTCGGGGAGACCCAGTACTTC. It is translated as CAWSLVGETQYF. Full variable domain (rest looked up from reference TRBV30 and TRBJ2-5): SQTIHQWPATLVQPVGSPLSLECTVEGTSNPNLYWYRQAAGRGLQLLFYSVGIGQISSEVPQNLSASRPQDRQFILSSKKLLLSDSGFYLCAWSLVGETQYFGPGTRLLVL.

This clonotype was observed at least ten times. This chain uses TRBV5-1 with TRBJ2-6, with TRBD1 as a possible D gene (6 bases). The germline V gene has CDR1 SGHRS and CDR2 YFSETQ. The CDR3 length is 14 residues. V lost 5 bases and J 2 bases, leaving 8 bases between the germline ends. The DNA for the CDR3 is TGCGCCAGCAGGGGGACAACTGGGGCCAACGTCCTGACTTTC. It specifies CASRGTTGANVLTF.

This clonotype was observed many times. This rearrangement joins TRBV2 to TRBJ1-1, with a weak D call TRBD1 (5 bases). The CDR3 loop spans 13 amino acids. From germline, CDR1 is SNHLY and CDR2 FYNNEI. The V end was cut by 11 bases, the J end by 0 bases, with 13 bases between. CDR3 loop: CAGGELMNTEAFF. The CDR3, as DNA: TGTGCCGGAGGGGAATTGATGAACACTGAAGCTTTCTTT.

Note on this clonotype: A single base separates this from a much larger clone, so it may be a read error. The chain joins TRBV3-1 to TRBJ2-1; D is ambiguous. Germline assignment: CDR1 LGHDT and CDR2 YNNKEL (reference sequence). This CDR3 is 12 amino acids long. V was trimmed by 4 bases and J by 10 bases, leaving 11 bases between them. The CDR3 DNA reads as TGTGCCAGCAGCCCGACTGGCGGCGAGCAGTTCTTC. This encodes CASSPTGGEQFF.

The CDR3 region is CASMMTPQGYNEQFF. The CDR3 nucleotides are TGTGCCAGCATGATGACTCCCCAAGGATACAATGAGCAGTTCTTC. The chain carries TRBV28 and TRBJ2-1; D remains ambiguous. The germline V and J ends were trimmed by 7 bases and 4 bases, with 17 bases remaining between them. The CDR3 spans 15 residues. The germline V gene encodes CDR1 MDHEN and CDR2 SYDVKM.

Many counts were recorded for this clonotype. The chain uses TRBV28 and TRBJ2-1, with D unclear. In germline, CDR1 is MDHEN, CDR2 SYDVKM. The CDR3 sequence is 12 residues long. Trimming stripped 8 bases from V and 4 bases from J, with 9 bases between. In DNA form, the CDR3 reads TGTGCCAGCGGCGTCACTTACAATGAGCAGTTCTTC. Residues: CASGVTYNEQFF.

At least ten counts were recorded for this clonotype. The rearrangement links TRBV6-1 to TRBJ2-7; possible D gene TRBD1, 6 bases. The CDR3 has 14 residues. The germline gives CDR1 MNHNS, CDR2 SASEGT. V lost 6 bases and J lost 3, with 15 bases in between. As DNA, the CDR3 is TGTGCCAGCAGGATACAGGGAACTGGCTACGAGCAGTACTTC. Its protein product is CASRIQGTGYEQYF.

This clonotype was seen once. The rearrangement joins TRBV5-1 to TRBJ1-4; D is uncertain. Germline CDR1 SGHRS, CDR2 YFSETQ. Trimming stripped 6 bases from V and 7 bases from J, with 19 bases between. The CDR3 has 15 residues. CDR3 sequence (DNA): TGCGCCAGCATATCGGCCAAGACCGGTACTGAAAAACTGTTTTTT. Translation: CASISAKTGTEKLFF.

This clonotype was counted a few times. This chain links TRBV19 with TRBJ1-5; TRBD1 matches 12 bases. The ends lost 6 bases at V and 5 bases at J; junction bases unmatched: 2. The CDR3 sequence is 14 residues long. Germline V gene sequence: CDR1 LNHDA, CDR2 SQIVND (reference sequence). The CDR3 region is CASSGTGGHQPQHF. CDR3 bases: TGTGCCAGTAGCGGGACAGGGGGCCATCAGCCCCAGCATTTT.

Concerning this clonotype: This could be a read error, since a much larger clone is one nucleotide away. The V call is TRBV10-3, the J call TRBJ2-3; no firm D call. The CDR3 runs 17 residues. Germline V lookup: CDR1 ENHRY, CDR2 SYGVKD. The CDR3 bases are TGTGCCATCAGTGAGTCAAATCTAGGGCCCGGCACAGATGCGCAGTATTTT. Amino acids: CAISESNLGPGTDAQYF.

This clonotype showed up just a few times. The gene calls are TRBV20-1 and TRBJ1-1; 8 nucleotides line up with TRBD1. The V segment lost 4 bases and the J segment 1 base; nucleotides outside the gene matches: 2. Germline V gene lookup returns CDR1 DFQATT and CDR2 SNEGSKA (reference sequence). This CDR3 contains 13 residues. CDR3 DNA: TGCAGTGCTACCGGACAGGGGAACACTGAAGCTTTCTTT. As protein: CSATGQGNTEAFF.

There are many counts of this clonotype. CDR3 DNA sequence: TGTGCCACCAGCAGAGATCATGGGGATACGCAGTATTTT. It is translated as CATSRDHGDTQYF. The genes are TRBV15 and TRBJ2-3; D remains ambiguous. Germline-derived CDR1 and CDR2 are LNHNV and YYDKDF (reference sequence). Trimming removed 0 bases from V and 6 bases from J, with 7 bases in between. This CDR3 has 13 residues.

This clonotype was seen repeatedly, ten times or more. The chain carries TRBV20-1 and TRBJ2-7; D possibly corresponds to TRBD1 (6 bases). The CDR3 is 13 amino acids. Germline V CDR1 and CDR2: DFQATT, SNEGSKA (reference sequence). Trimming took 5 bases from V and 7 from J, leaving 18 bases between them. The CDR3 protein is CSAGGHGTGEQYF. The CDR3 nucleotides read TGCAGTGCTGGGGGACATGGTACGGGGGAGCAGTACTTC.

This clonotype was found many times. V and J are TRBV6-2 or TRBV6-3 and TRBJ1-2; tentatively, D is TRBD1 (5 bases). The germline V gene has CDR1 MNHEY and CDR2 SVGEGT. This CDR3 is 16 amino acids long. The ends were cut back, 2 bases at V and 0 bases at J, with 13 bases in the middle. The CDR3 protein is CASSYAGMGANYGYTF. CDR3 DNA sequence: TGTGCCAGCAGTTACGCAGGGATGGGAGCTAACTATGGCTACACCTTC.

This clonotype was recorded only once. The chain is built from TRBV3-1 and TRBJ2-3; no clear D. With 2 bases removed from V and 3 bases from J, the gap between germline ends came to 6 bases. Germline V lookup: CDR1 LGHDT, CDR2 YNNKEL (reference sequence). The CDR3 loop spans 13 amino acids. CDR3 region: CASSQKPTDTQYF. The CDR3 bases are TGTGCCAGCAGCCAAAAACCTACAGATACGCAGTATTTT.

This clonotype has a handful of counts. The V call is TRBV19, the J call TRBJ1-5, with 10 bases aligning to TRBD1. Germline V gene lookup returns CDR1 LNHDA and CDR2 SQIVND (reference sequence). Germline trimming cut 2 bases from V and 6 bases from J; bases unmatched to any gene: 4. The CDR3 runs 15 residues. CDR3 sequence reads: CASSIPGQGPQPQHF. The DNA of the CDR3 is TGTGCCAGTAGTATACCGGGACAGGGGCCTCAGCCCCAGCATTTT.

This chain's CDR3 is CASSSRQGNHPNEQFF. The CDR3 DNA sequence: TGTGCCAGCAGCTCTCGACAGGGGAATCATCCCAATGAGCAGTTCTTC. This chain uses TRBV11-2 with TRBJ2-1, with 8 bases fitting TRBD1. The CDR3 consists of 16 residues. The ends lost 4 bases at V and 6 bases at J; junction bases unmatched: 11. The germline V gene encodes CDR1 SGHAT and CDR2 FQNNGV.

This clonotype was seen repeatedly, ten times or more. The V call is TRBV3-1, the J call TRBJ2-7; unclear D gene. Germline loops: CDR1 LGHDT, CDR2 YNNKEL (reference sequence). The CDR3 length is 14 residues. V lost 2 bases and J lost 4, with 12 bases in between. In DNA form, the CDR3 reads TGTGCCAGCAGCCAATGGCCAGATCGGTACGAGCAGTACTTC. Amino acids: CASSQWPDRYEQYF.

This clonotype came up many times. This rearrangement joins TRBV28 to TRBJ1-2, with 9 bases matching TRBD1. Germline V gene lookup returns CDR1 MDHEN and CDR2 SYDVKM. The CDR3 runs 15 residues. V lost 6 bases to trimming and J lost 6 bases; unmatched junction nucleotides: 11. The CDR3 region is CASRWLQGALDGYTF. The CDR3 DNA follows: TGTGCCAGCAGATGGCTACAGGGGGCCCTTGATGGCTACACCTTC.

This chain joins TRBV27 and TRBJ1-5; 7 bases map to TRBD1. This CDR3 is built from 15 residues. From germline, CDR1 is MNHEY and CDR2 SMNVEV (reference sequence). The V gene end was trimmed by 6 bases and the J gene end by 2 bases; junction bases not matched to a gene: 7. The CDR3 nucleotides read TGTGCCAGCAGCCGACAGGGTGTGGGCAATCAGCCCCAGCATTTT. Its translation: CASSRQGVGNQPQHF.

Concerning this clonotype itself: The junction differs from germline at one of its ends, possibly a read error. In DNA form, the CDR3 reads TGTGCCAGCAGATTCCCGTTAGGACAGGGCAACACCGGGGGGCTGTTTTTT. Amino acids: CASRFPLGQGNTGGLFF. V is TRBV28 and J is TRBJ2-2; 8 bases are shared with TRBD1. There are 17 residues in the CDR3. CDR1 is MDHEN, CDR2 SYDVKM, per germline.

This clonotype was counted at least ten times. This rearrangement joins TRBV30 to TRBJ1-1; D not resolved. Germline assignment: CDR1 GTSNPN and CDR2 SVGIG (reference sequence). The CDR3 loop spans 14 amino acids. Trimming removed 0 bases at V and 0 bases at J, with 8 bases between. DNA for the CDR3: TGTGCCTGGAGTGTTGAAAGACTGAACACTGAAGCTTTCTTT. Protein: CAWSVERLNTEAFF. Together with reference TRBV30 and TRBJ1-1, the CDR3 gives the full variable domain: SQTIHQWPATLVQPVGSPLSLECTVEGTSNPNLYWYRQAAGRGLQLLFYSVGIGQISSEVPQNLSASRPQDRQFILSSKKLLLSDSGFYLCAWSVERLNTEAFFGQGTRLTVV.

This clonotype appeared a single time. The CDR3 here is CSARVSQGASYNEQFF. CDR3 coding DNA: TGCAGTGCTAGAGTTAGTCAGGGGGCATCCTACAATGAGCAGTTCTTC. V usage is TRBV20-1 and J usage is TRBJ2-1; 8 bases are shared with TRBD1. The CDR3 length is 16 residues. Germline CDR1 DFQATT, CDR2 SNEGSKA (reference sequence). V lost 1 base and J lost 1; bases outside the gene matches: 6.

This clonotype was detected only a few times. The gene calls are TRBV4-3 and TRBJ2-3; TRBD1 aligns across 11 bases. Trimming took 4 bases from V and 4 from J; bases not matched to a gene: 7. This CDR3 spans 16 amino acids. The germline V gene has CDR1 LGHNA and CDR2 YSLEER. The CDR3 spells CASSPRPGQGADTQYF. In DNA form, the CDR3 reads TGCGCCAGCAGCCCCAGACCGGGACAGGGGGCAGATACGCAGTATTTT.

This clonotype has at least ten counts. The chain is built from TRBV6-5 and TRBJ2-2; TRBD2 matches at 11 bases. CDR3 length: 18 amino acids. The V gene end was trimmed by 0 bases and the J gene end by 1 base; junction bases not matched to a gene: 4. Germline CDR1 reads MNHEY; CDR2 reads SVGAGI. Here the CDR3 reads CASSYSGTSGRNTGELFF. The DNA of the CDR3 is TGTGCCAGCAGTTACTCGGGAACTAGCGGGAGGAACACCGGGGAGCTGTTTTTT.

This clonotype was seen many times. The CDR3 coding sequence is TGTGCCAGCACCACCCGGGGGTGGAGGGGGCGCGAAAAACTGTTTTTT. Translating gives CASTTRGWRGREKLFF. V gene TRBV28 combines with J gene TRBJ1-4; 7 nucleotides line up with TRBD1. CDR1 and CDR2 from the germline V gene are MDHEN and SYDVKM. The CDR3 runs 16 residues. V shed 7 bases, J shed 8 bases, and the junction held 16 bases outside the gene matches.

The chain couples TRBV5-1 to TRBJ1-1, with unresolved D. V shed 0 bases and J shed 0 bases, with 9 bases lying between them. The germline V gene has CDR1 SGHRS and CDR2 YFSETQ. CDR3 length equals 15 residues. DNA of the CDR3: TGCGCCAGCAGCTTGGACGGGCGCATGAACACTGAAGCTTTCTTT. As protein: CASSLDGRMNTEAFF.